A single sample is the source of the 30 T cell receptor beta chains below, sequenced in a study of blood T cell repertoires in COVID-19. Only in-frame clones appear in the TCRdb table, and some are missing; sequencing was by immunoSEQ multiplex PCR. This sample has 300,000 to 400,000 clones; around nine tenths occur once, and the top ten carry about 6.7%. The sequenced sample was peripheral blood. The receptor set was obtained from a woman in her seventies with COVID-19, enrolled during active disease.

CDR3 nucleotide sequence: TGTGCCAGCAGTTTCGGGACAGGGGAAATTGGGACCTATGGCTACACCTTC. Encoded protein: CASSFGTGEIGTYGYTF. The chain joins TRBV28 to TRBJ1-2, with TRBD1 identical over 10 bases. This CDR3 is 17 amino acids long. V was clipped by 3 bases and J by 4 bases; unmatched bases: 11. Looked up from germline, CDR1 is MDHEN and CDR2 is SYDVKM.

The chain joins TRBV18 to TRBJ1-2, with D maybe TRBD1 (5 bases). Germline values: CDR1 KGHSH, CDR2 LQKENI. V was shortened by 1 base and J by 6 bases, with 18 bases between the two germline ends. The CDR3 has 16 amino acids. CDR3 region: CASSPQAATVRNGYTF. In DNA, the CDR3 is TGTGCCAGCTCACCACAGGCCGCGACAGTTCGAAATGGCTACACCTTC. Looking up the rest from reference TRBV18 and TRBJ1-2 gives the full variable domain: NAGVMQNPRHLVRRRGQEARLRCSPMKGHSHVYWYRQLPEEGLKFMVYLQKENIIDESGMPKERFSAEFPKEGPSILRIQQVVRGDSAAYFCASSPQAATVRNGYTFGSGTRLTVV.

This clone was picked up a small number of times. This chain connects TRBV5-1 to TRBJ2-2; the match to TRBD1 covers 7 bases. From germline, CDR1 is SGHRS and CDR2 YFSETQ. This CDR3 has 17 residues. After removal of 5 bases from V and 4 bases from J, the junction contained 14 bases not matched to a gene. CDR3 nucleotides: TGCGCCAGCAGTTCCGATCCGACAGGGACCGGCACCGGGGAGCTGTTTTTT. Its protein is CASSSDPTGTGTGELFF.

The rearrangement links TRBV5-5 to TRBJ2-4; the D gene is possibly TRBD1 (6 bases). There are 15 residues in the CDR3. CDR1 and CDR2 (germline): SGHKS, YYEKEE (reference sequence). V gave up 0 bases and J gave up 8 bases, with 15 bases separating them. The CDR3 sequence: CASSLDWTVRDIQYF. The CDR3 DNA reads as TGTGCCAGCAGCTTGGATTGGACAGTAAGAGACATTCAGTACTTC.

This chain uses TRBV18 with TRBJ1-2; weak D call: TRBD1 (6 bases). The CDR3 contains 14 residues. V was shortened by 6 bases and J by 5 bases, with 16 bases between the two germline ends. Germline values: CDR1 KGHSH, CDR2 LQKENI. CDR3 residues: CASSLDRNPYGYTF. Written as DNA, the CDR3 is TGTGCCAGCTCGCTCGACAGGAACCCTTATGGCTACACCTTC.

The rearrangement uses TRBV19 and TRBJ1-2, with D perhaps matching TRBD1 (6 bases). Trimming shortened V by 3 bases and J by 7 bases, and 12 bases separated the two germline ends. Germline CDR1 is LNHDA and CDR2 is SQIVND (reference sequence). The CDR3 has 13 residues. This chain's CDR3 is CASSIDRWRGYTF. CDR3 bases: TGTGCCAGTAGTATTGACAGGTGGCGTGGCTACACCTTC. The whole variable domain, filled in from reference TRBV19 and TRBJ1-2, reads DGGITQSPKYLFRKEGQNVTLSCEQNLNHDAMYWYRQDPGQGLRLIYYSQIVNDFQKGDIAEGYSVSREKKESFPLTVTSAQKNPTAFYLCASSIDRWRGYTFGSGTRLTVV.

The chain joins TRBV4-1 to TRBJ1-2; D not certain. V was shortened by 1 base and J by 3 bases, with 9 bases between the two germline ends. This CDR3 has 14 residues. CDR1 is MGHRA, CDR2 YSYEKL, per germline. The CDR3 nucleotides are TGCGCCAGCAGCCAAGGAAGCATTTACTATGGCTACACCTTC. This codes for CASSQGSIYYGYTF.

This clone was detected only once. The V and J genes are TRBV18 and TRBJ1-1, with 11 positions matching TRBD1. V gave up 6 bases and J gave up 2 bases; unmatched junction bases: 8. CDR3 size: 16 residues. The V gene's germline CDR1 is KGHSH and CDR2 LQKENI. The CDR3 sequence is CASSRGTGGRNTEAFF. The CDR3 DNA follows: TGTGCCAGCTCGCGGGGGACAGGGGGGCGAAACACTGAAGCTTTCTTT.

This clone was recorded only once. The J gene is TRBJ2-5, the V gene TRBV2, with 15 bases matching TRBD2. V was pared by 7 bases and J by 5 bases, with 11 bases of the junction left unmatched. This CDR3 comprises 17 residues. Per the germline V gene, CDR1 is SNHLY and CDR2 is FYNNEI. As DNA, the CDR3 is TGTGCCAGCACTGGACTAGCGGGGGGGCCGGGCGAGGAGACCCAGTACTTC. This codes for CASTGLAGGPGEETQYF. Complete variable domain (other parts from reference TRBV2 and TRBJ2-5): EPEVTQTPSHQVTQMGQEVILRCVPISNHLYFYWYRQILGQKVEFLVSFYNNEISEKSEIFDDQFSVERPDGSNFTLKIRSTKLEDSAMYFCASTGLAGGPGEETQYFGPGTRLLVL.

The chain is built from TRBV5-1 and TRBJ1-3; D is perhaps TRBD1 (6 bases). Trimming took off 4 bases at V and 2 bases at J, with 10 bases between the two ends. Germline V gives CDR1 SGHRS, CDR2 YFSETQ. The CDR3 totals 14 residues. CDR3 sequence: CASSLQGTGNTIYF. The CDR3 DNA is TGCGCCAGCAGCCTACAGGGCACTGGAAACACCATATATTTT.

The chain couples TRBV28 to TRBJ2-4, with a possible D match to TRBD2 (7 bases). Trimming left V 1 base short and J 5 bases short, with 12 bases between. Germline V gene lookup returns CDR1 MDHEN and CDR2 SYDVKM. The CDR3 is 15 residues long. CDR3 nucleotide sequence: TGTGCCAGCAGTTTATCCACGGGGGGCCAAAACATTCAGTACTTC. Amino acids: CASSLSTGGQNIQYF. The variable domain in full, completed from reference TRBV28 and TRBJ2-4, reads DVKVTQSSRYLVKRTGEKVFLECVQDMDHENMFWYRQDPGLGLRLIYFSYDVKMKEKGDIPEGYSVSREKKERFSLILESASTNQTSMYLCASSLSTGGQNIQYFGAGTRLSVL.

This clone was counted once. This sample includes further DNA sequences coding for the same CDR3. The CDR3 DNA is TGTGCCAGCAGCCTTCAGGGAAGTACTGAAGCTTTCTTT. Protein: CASSLQGSTEAFF. This chain uses TRBV28 with TRBJ1-1; TRBD1 is a possible D gene (5 bases). V lost 6 bases, J lost 5 bases, and 13 bases lay in between. The V gene's germline CDR1 is MDHEN and CDR2 SYDVKM. This CDR3 contains 13 residues.

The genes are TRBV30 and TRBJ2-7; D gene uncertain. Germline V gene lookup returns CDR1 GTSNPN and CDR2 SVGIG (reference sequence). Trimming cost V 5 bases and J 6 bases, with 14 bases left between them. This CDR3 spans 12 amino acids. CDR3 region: CAWAPRVGEQYF. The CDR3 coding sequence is TGTGCCTGGGCCCCTCGCGTCGGCGAGCAGTACTTC.

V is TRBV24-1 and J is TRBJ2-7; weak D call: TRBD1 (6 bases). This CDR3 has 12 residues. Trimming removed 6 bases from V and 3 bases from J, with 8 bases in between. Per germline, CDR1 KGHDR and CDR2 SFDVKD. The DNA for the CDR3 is TGTGCCACCAGTCGGGACAACTACGAGCAGTACTTC. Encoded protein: CATSRDNYEQYF.

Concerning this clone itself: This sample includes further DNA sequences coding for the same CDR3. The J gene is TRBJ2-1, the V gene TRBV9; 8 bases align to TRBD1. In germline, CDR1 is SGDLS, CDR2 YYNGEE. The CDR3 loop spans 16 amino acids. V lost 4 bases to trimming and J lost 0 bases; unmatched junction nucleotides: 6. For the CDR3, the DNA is TGTGCCAGCAGCCCAAGACAGGGGTCCTCCTACAATGAGCAGTTCTTC. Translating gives CASSPRQGSSYNEQFF. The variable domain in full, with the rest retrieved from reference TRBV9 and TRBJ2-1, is DSGVTQTPKHLITATGQRVTLRCSPRSGDLSVYWYQQSLDQGLQFLIQYYNGEERAKGNILERFSAQQFPDLHSELNLSSLELGDSALYFCASSPRQGSSYNEQFFGPGTRLTVL.

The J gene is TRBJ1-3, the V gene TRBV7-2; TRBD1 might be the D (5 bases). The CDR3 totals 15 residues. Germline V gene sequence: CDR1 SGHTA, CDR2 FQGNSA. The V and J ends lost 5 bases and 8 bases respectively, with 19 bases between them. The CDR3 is CASSPGGGGVHTIYF. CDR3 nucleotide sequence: TGTGCCAGCAGCCCGGGCGGGGGAGGGGTACACACCATATATTTT.

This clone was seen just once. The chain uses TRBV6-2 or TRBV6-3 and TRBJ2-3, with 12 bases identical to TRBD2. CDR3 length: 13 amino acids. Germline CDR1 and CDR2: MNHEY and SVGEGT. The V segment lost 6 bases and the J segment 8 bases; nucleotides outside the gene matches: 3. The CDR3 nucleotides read TGTGCCAGCAGCGAGACTAGCGGGAGTACGCAGTATTTT. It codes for CASSETSGSTQYF.

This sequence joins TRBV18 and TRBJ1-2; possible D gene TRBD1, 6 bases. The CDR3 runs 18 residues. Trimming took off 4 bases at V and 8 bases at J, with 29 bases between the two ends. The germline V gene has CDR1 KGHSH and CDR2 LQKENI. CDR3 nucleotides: TGTGCCAGCTCACTAGAACGTCAGGGGTTCATTTCTATGGGCGGCTACACCTTC. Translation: CASSLERQGFISMGGYTF.

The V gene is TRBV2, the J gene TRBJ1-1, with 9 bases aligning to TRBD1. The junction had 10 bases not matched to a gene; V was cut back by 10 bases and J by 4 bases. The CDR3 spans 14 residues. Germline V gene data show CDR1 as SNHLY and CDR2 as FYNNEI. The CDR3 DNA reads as TGTGCCACCGGGACAGGGAGGAGTATCACTGAAGCTTTCTTT. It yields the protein CATGTGRSITEAFF.

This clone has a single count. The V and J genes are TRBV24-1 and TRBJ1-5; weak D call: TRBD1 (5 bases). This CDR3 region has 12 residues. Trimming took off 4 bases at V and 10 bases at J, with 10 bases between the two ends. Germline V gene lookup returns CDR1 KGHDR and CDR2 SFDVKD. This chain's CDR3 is CATSEEQGPQHF. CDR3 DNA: TGTGCCACCAGTGAGGAGCAGGGACCCCAGCATTTT.

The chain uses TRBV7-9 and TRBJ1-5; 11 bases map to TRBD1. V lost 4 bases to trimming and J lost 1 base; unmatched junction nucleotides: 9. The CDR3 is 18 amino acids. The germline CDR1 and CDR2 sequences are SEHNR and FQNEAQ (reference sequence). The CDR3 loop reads CASSSRTGGALSNQPQHF. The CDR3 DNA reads TGTGCCAGCAGCTCACGGACAGGGGGCGCATTAAGCAATCAGCCCCAGCATTTT.

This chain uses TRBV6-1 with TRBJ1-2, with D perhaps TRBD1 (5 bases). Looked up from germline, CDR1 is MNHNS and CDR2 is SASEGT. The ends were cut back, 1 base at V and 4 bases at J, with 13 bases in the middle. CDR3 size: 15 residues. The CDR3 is CASSEGSSGGYGYTF. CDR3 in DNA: TGTGCCAGCAGTGAAGGGTCATCCGGGGGCTATGGCTACACCTTC.

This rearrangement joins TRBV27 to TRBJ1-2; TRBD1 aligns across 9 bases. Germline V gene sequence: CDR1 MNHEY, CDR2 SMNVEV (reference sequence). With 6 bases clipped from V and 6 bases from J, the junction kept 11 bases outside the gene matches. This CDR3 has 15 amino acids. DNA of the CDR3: TGTGCCAGCAGGGGGACAGGGTTACTTTCTGATGGCTACACCTTC. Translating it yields CASRGTGLLSDGYTF.

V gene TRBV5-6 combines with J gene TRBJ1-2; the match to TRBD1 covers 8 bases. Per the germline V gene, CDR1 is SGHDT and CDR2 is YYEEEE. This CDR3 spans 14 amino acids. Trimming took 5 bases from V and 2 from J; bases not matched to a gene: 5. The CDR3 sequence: CASRRTGINYGYTF. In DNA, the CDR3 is TGTGCCAGCAGGAGGACAGGGATCAACTATGGCTACACCTTC.

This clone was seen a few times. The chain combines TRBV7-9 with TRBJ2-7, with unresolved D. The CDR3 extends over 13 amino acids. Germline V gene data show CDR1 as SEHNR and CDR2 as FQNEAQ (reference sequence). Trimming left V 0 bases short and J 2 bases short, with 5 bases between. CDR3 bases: TGTGCCAGCAGCTTAGCGGGCCCCTACGAGCAGTACTTC. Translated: CASSLAGPYEQYF.

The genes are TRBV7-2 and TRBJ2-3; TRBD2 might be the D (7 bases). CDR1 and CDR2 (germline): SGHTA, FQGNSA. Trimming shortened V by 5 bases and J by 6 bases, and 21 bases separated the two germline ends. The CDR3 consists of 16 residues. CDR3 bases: TGTGCCAGCAGCCTATATCCCCGGGGGGCGGGGGATACGCAGTATTTT. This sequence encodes CASSLYPRGAGDTQYF.

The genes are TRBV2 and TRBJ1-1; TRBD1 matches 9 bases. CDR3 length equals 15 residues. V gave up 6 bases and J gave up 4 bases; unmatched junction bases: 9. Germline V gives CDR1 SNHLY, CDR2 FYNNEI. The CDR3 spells CASSRRTGDGTEAFF. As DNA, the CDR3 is TGTGCCAGCAGCCGTAGGACAGGGGACGGCACTGAAGCTTTCTTT.

CDR3 coding DNA: TGTGCCAGCAGTGTTTCAGCGGCAGGCTATGGCTACACCTTC. Translated: CASSVSAAGYGYTF. The genes are TRBV2 and TRBJ1-2; D unclear. Germline V CDR1 and CDR2: SNHLY, FYNNEI. The CDR3 sequence is 14 residues long. The ends were cut back, 4 bases at V and 4 bases at J, with 13 bases in the middle.

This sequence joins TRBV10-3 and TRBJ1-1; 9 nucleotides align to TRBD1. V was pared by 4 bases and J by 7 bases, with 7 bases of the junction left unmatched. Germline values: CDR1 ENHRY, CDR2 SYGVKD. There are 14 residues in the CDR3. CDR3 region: CAISARVDRGEAFF. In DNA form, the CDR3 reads TGTGCCATCAGTGCCAGGGTGGACAGGGGTGAAGCTTTCTTT.

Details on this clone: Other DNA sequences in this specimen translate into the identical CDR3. In DNA form, the CDR3 reads TGTGCCAGCACACGGGCGAACACCGGGGAGCTGTTTTTT. It translates to CASTRANTGELFF. The rearrangement uses TRBV6-5 and TRBJ2-2; unclear D gene. V dropped 7 bases and J dropped 0 bases, with 6 bases sitting between them. Germline V lookup: CDR1 MNHEY, CDR2 SVGAGI. The CDR3 totals 13 residues.